The rows below give T cell receptor beta chains drawn from one sample of a study of cytomegalovirus exposure and HLA in healthy donors. Clones were sequenced by immunoSEQ multiplex PCR, and TCRdb holds only the in-frame ones, with some missing. The table has tens of thousands of clones, roughly 90% seen once. Sequenced input: PBMCs. Source of these receptors: a woman aged 18-29 years in good health and CMV-seronegative. Both conserved end residues are part of each CDR3. A D gene is named only where the DNA matches it firmly. Only some rows state a clone size, as once, few, many or a class for expanded clones.

d_gene	v_gene	j_gene	abundance	CDR3aa	CDR3nt
.	TRBV4-1	TRBJ1-2	.	CASSQDQRVNYGYTF	TGCGCCAGCAGCCAAGATCAGCGAGTGAACTATGGCTACACCTTC
TRBD2	TRBV7-9	TRBJ2-3	.	CASSLGSSGADTQYF	TGTGCCAGCAGCTTAGGGTCTAGCGGGGCAGATACGCAGTATTTT
.	TRBV7-9	TRBJ1-4	.	CASSEDTDEKLFF	TGTGCCAGCAGCGAGGACACGGACGAAAAACTGTTTTTT
.	TRBV18	TRBJ2-3	.	CASSPIFGTDTQYF	TGTGCCAGCTCACCAATTTTCGGCACAGATACGCAGTATTTT
.	TRBV15	TRBJ1-2	few	CATSRGGANYGYTF	TGTGCCACCAGCAGAGGGGGGGCTAACTATGGCTACACCTTC
.	TRBV5-6	TRBJ1-2	.	CASSLGVYGYTF	TGTGCCAGCAGCTTGGGCGTCTATGGCTACACCTTC
.	TRBV20-1	TRBJ2-7	.	CSASPYEQYF	TGCAGTGCTAGTCCTTACGAGCAGTACTTC
.	TRBV7-6	TRBJ2-2	.	CASSLTRPAGELFF	TGTGCCAGCAGCTTAACTAGGCCAGCCGGGGAGCTGTTTTTT
.	TRBV30	TRBJ1-5	.	CAWSVADNQPQHF	TGTGCCTGGAGTGTGGCTGATAATCAGCCCCAGCATTTT
TRBD2	TRBV5-4	TRBJ2-7	.	CASSLGLGRERYEQYF	TGTGCCAGCAGCTTGGGTTTGGGGCGGGAGCGCTACGAGCAGTACTTC
.	TRBV7-2	TRBJ1-1	.	CASSPSGRSTEAFF	TGTGCCAGCAGCCCCTCCGGGAGGAGCACTGAAGCTTTCTTT
TRBD2	TRBV28	TRBJ2-3	.	CASSHRDYRGSANTQYF	TGTGCCAGCAGTCACCGGGACTACAGAGGGTCGGCCAATACGCAGTATTTT
TRBD2	TRBV5-1	TRBJ2-1	.	CASSLGIAGGGYNEQFF	TGCGCCAGCAGCTTGGGGATAGCGGGGGGCGGTTACAATGAGCAGTTCTTC
.	TRBV28	TRBJ1-1	.	CASTPGVVAEAFF	TGTGCCAGCACCCCGGGGGTGGTAGCTGAAGCTTTCTTT
TRBD1	TRBV14	TRBJ2-3	.	CASSQFGQALRADTQYF	TGTGCCAGCAGCCAATTCGGACAGGCCCTAAGGGCAGATACGCAGTATTTT
.	TRBV29-1	TRBJ1-2	.	CSVYSGAGYTF	TGCAGCGTTTATTCAGGGGCTGGCTACACCTTC
.	TRBV5-4	TRBJ2-3	.	CASSLSGFRTDTQYF	TGTGCCAGCAGCTTGTCCGGGTTCCGCACAGATACGCAGTATTTT
.	TRBV1	TRBJ2-3	.	CTSSLIGGRDTQYF	TGCACCAGCAGCCTGATAGGGGGCAGGGATACGCAGTATTTT
TRBD2	TRBV11-2	TRBJ2-7	.	CASSSLGGRGGEQYF	TGTGCCAGCAGCTCCTTGGGGGGGAGAGGCGGCGAGCAGTACTTC
TRBD1	TRBV5-1	TRBJ2-5	once	CASSFGQARWGQETQYF	TGCGCCAGCAGCTTTGGACAGGCCCGGTGGGGCCAAGAGACCCAGTACTTC
.	TRBV4-1	TRBJ1-1	.	CASSQAGTEAFF	TGCGCCAGCAGCCAAGCAGGGACTGAAGCTTTCTTT
TRBD1	TRBV9	TRBJ2-3	.	CASSVGDRRTPDTQYF	TGTGCCAGCAGCGTAGGGGACAGGCGAACCCCAGATACGCAGTATTTT
TRBD1	TRBV7-9	TRBJ2-3	.	CASSLLTGGPDTQYF	TGTGCCAGCAGCTTATTGACAGGGGGCCCAGATACGCAGTATTTT
.	TRBV5-4	TRBJ2-5	.	CASSLFVRLAETQYF	TGTGCCAGCAGCTTGTTCGTTAGGCTAGCGGAGACCCAGTACTTC
TRBD2	TRBV7-9	TRBJ2-3	.	CASSLVSGSGTDTQYF	TGTGCCAGCAGCTTAGTTAGCGGGAGCGGCACAGATACGCAGTATTTT
.	TRBV4-1	TRBJ1-2	few	CASSQDPTGLGYGYTF	TGCGCCAGCAGCCAAGATCCCACAGGGCTCGGGTATGGCTACACCTTC
.	TRBV19	TRBJ1-2	few	CASSIFPRTTISNYGYTF	TGTGCCAGTAGTATATTCCCCAGGACGACTATCTCTAACTATGGCTACACCTTC
.	TRBV6-1	TRBJ1-3	.	CASSEQASGNTIYF	TGTGCCAGCAGTGAACAGGCCTCTGGAAACACCATATATTTT
TRBD1	TRBV10-2	TRBJ1-4	.	CASSGQGTATNEKLFF	TGCGCCAGCAGTGGACAGGGGACGGCAACTAATGAAAAACTGTTTTTT
.	TRBV28	TRBJ1-2	.	CASSLRGRHGYTF	TGTGCCAGCAGTTTGCGAGGGAGGCATGGCTACACCTTC
TRBD2	TRBV10-1	TRBJ2-2	.	CASSAGLAPGELFF	TGCGCCAGCAGTGCGGGACTAGCGCCCGGGGAGCTGTTTTTT
.	TRBV7-9	TRBJ1-5	once	CASSHSREGSNQPQHF	TGTGCCAGCAGTCATAGCCGCGAGGGAAGCAATCAGCCCCAGCATTTT
TRBD2	TRBV7-9	TRBJ2-7	.	CASSPPWLVAGVTYEQYF	TGTGCCAGCAGCCCCCCTTGGTTAGTAGCGGGAGTGACCTACGAGCAGTACTTC
TRBD1	TRBV4-1	TRBJ2-5	once	CASSQDLPDRGETQYF	TGCGCCAGCAGCCAAGATCTTCCGGACAGGGGGGAGACCCAGTACTTC
TRBD2	TRBV5-6	TRBJ2-5	.	CASSWTSGGETQYF	TGTGCCAGCAGCTGGACTAGCGGGGGGGAGACCCAGTACTTC
TRBD2	TRBV6-5	TRBJ2-5	.	CASSYSQAGGPGTQYF	TGTGCCAGCAGTTACTCTCAAGCGGGAGGGCCGGGGACCCAGTACTTC
TRBD2	TRBV9	TRBJ2-3	.	CASSVGSGRPDTQYF	TGTGCCAGCAGCGTAGGTAGCGGGAGACCAGATACGCAGTATTTT
.	TRBV2	TRBJ2-3	.	CASSEQDYGTSDTQYF	TGTGCCAGCAGTGAACAGGACTACGGAACCTCCGATACGCAGTATTTT
TRBD1	TRBV28	TRBJ2-2	.	CASSLTDRVAGELFF	TGTGCCAGCAGTTTAACCGACAGGGTAGCCGGGGAGCTGTTTTTT
.	TRBV7-9	TRBJ2-7	.	CASSPEQGRWEQYF	TGTGCCAGCAGCCCAGAGCAGGGAAGGTGGGAGCAGTACTTC
.	TRBV11-3	TRBJ1-1	.	CASSLRRATEAFF	TGTGCCAGCAGCTTACGCAGGGCAACTGAAGCTTTCTTT
.	TRBV10-3	TRBJ1-3	few	CAISESKVMREGGNTIYF	TGTGCCATCAGTGAGTCGAAAGTCATGAGGGAAGGTGGAAACACCATATATTTT
TRBD2	TRBV18	TRBJ2-1	.	CASSGALADYNEQFF	TGTGCCAGCTCGGGAGCACTAGCGGACTACAATGAGCAGTTCTTC
TRBD2	TRBV30	TRBJ2-1	.	CASTSGAYNEQFF	TGTGCCTCAACTAGCGGGGCCTACAATGAGCAGTTCTTC
TRBD2	TRBV14	TRBJ2-4	.	CASSQDSGGARNIQYF	TGTGCCAGCAGCCAAGATTCGGGGGGGGCCAGAAACATTCAGTACTTC
TRBD2	TRBV7-2	TRBJ2-1	few	CAGAGGPVNEQFF	TGTGCCGGAGCGGGAGGGCCAGTCAATGAGCAGTTCTTC
TRBD2	TRBV11-2	TRBJ2-7	.	CASSLESSGRAYIAYEQYF	TGTGCCAGCAGCTTAGAAAGTAGCGGGAGGGCCTATATTGCGTACGAGCAGTACTTC